Given below is one T cell receptor beta chain in context. Data came from immunoSEQ multiplex PCR; TCRdb stores just in-frame clones and leaves some out. The sample comprises some 250,000 clones, roughly 90% of which are singletons, and around 0.8% rests with the top ten. CDR3 size: 16 residues. V lost 5 bases, J lost 4 bases, and 20 bases lay in between. Germline V gene data show CDR1 as SEHNR and CDR2 as FQNEAQ (reference sequence). This entry is derived from a study of blood T cell repertoires in COVID-19. For the study at large: T cells, B-cell-depleted T cells, or PBMCs supplied cDNA or gDNA.

What was sequenced was peripheral blood. The sequence derives from a woman in her 30s with acute or convalescent COVID-19. This chain joins TRBV7-9 and TRBJ1-2, with D perhaps matching TRBD1 (5 bases). The CDR3, as DNA: TGTGCCAGCAGCCCGCCGTCCGGACATGGGGTCTATGGCTACACCTTC. Its protein product is CASSPPSGHGVYGYTF.